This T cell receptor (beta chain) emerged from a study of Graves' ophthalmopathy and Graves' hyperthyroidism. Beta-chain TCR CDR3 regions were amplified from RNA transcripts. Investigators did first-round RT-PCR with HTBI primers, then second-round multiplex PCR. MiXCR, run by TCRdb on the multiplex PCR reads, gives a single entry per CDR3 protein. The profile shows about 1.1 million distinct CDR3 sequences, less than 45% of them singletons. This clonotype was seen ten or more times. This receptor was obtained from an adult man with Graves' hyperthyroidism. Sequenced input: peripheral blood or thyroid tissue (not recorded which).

In DNA form, the CDR3 reads TGTGCCAGCAACAGGGCCTTCGGGGGCGAGCAGTACTTC. Encoded protein: CASNRAFGGEQYF. The chain recombines TRBV5-6 with TRBJ2-7, with D perhaps TRBD1 or TRBD2 (6 bases each). The germline V gene has CDR1 SGHDT and CDR2 YYEEEE. The ends were cut back, 6 bases at V and 6 bases at J, with 16 bases in the middle. CDR3 length: 13 amino acids.